The 29 T cell receptor beta chains in this list originate from one sample, sequenced in a study of regulatory dendritic cells for organ transplantation. CFSE-labeled sorted T cells met regulatory or mature dendritic cells for 5 days. Their antigens remain unidentified. The table came from immunoSEQ multiplex PCR; TCRdb's copy has only in-frame clones and leaves some out. The sample lists about 12,000 clones; about three fifths were seen once. The sample comprised naive CD8+ T cells from blood cultured with dendritic cells. Subset in this sample: CD45RA+ naive T cells. The receptors were sampled from a human donor in good health.

The rearrangement joins TRBV7-6 to TRBJ2-2; no clear D. Germline values: CDR1 SGHVS, CDR2 FNYEAQ. V lost 5 bases, J lost 2 bases, and 9 bases lay in between. This CDR3 contains 14 residues. CDR3 DNA: TGTGCCAGCAGCCTATTAAGAAACACCGGGGAGCTGTTTTTT. It translates to CASSLLRNTGELFF.

The chain links TRBV2 to TRBJ2-3, with a weak D call TRBD1 (5 bases). V lost 11 bases and J 2 bases, leaving 14 bases between the germline ends. This CDR3 comprises 13 residues. Germline V gene data show CDR1 as SNHLY and CDR2 as FYNNEI. DNA for the CDR3: TGTGCCCAGCGATCCAGGGCCACAGATACGCAGTATTTT. It specifies CAQRSRATDTQYF.

This chain uses TRBV29-1 with TRBJ2-2, with 7 nucleotides matching TRBD1. CDR3 length: 15 residues. Germline trimming cut 7 bases from V and 4 bases from J; bases unmatched to any gene: 12. Germline CDR1 reads SQVTM; CDR2 reads ANQGSEA. The CDR3 sequence: CSAETGRGTTGELFF. CDR3 bases: TGCAGCGCCGAGACAGGGAGAGGGACCACCGGGGAGCTGTTTTTT.

In this sample, this clone turned up a few times. The rearrangement uses TRBV18 and TRBJ2-2, with D unresolved. The CDR3 covers 14 residues. Germline V gene data show CDR1 as KGHSH and CDR2 as LQKENI. Trimming stripped 2 bases from V and 0 bases from J, with 4 bases between. The CDR3: CASSPGPNTGELFF. Here the CDR3 DNA reads TGTGCCAGCTCACCAGGGCCGAACACCGGGGAGCTGTTTTTT. Supplemented by reference TRBV18 and TRBJ2-2, the full variable domain reads NAGVMQNPRHLVRRRGQEARLRCSPMKGHSHVYWYRQLPEEGLKFMVYLQKENIIDESGMPKERFSAEFPKEGPSILRIQQVVRGDSAAYFCASSPGPNTGELFFGEGSRLTVL.

The chain joins TRBV6-1 to TRBJ1-1; no clear D. Germline CDR1 MNHNS, CDR2 SASEGT. The CDR3 spans 14 residues. Trimming removed 3 bases from V and 0 bases from J, with 8 bases in between. CDR3 region: CASSDRSMNTEAFF. CDR3 bases: TGTGCCAGCAGTGACAGGTCGATGAACACTGAAGCTTTCTTT.

This clone has just a few counts. The chain has TRBV19 and TRBJ2-2; D is unclear. Trimming took 10 bases from V and 4 from J, leaving 10 bases between them. Per the germline V gene, CDR1 is LNHDA and CDR2 is SQIVND (reference sequence). The CDR3 totals 12 residues. CDR3 bases: TGTGCCACGTCGTTGAGCACCGGGGAGCTGTTTTTT. Translation: CATSLSTGELFF.

The V and J genes are TRBV19 and TRBJ2-1; a possible D gene is TRBD2 (6 bases). Looked up from germline, CDR1 is LNHDA and CDR2 is SQIVND (reference sequence). The CDR3 runs 13 residues. Trimming pared 4 bases from V and 6 bases from J, leaving 10 bases between. CDR3 sequence: CASSSLGGNEQFF. For the CDR3, the DNA is TGTGCCAGTAGTAGCCTGGGGGGCAATGAGCAGTTCTTC.

This sequence joins TRBV7-9 and TRBJ2-7; weak D call: TRBD2 (6 bases). The V end was cut by 1 base, the J end by 5 bases, with 12 bases between. This CDR3 spans 14 amino acids. The germline V gene has CDR1 SEHNR and CDR2 FQNEAQ (reference sequence). CDR3 loop: CASSLGAGYDEQYF. CDR3 in DNA: TGTGCCAGCAGCTTAGGTGCGGGGTACGACGAGCAGTACTTC.

The J gene is TRBJ2-7, the V gene TRBV19; 9 bases agree with TRBD1. Unmatched junction bases numbered 4, after V lost 4 bases and J lost 6 bases. The CDR3 is 13 residues long. In germline, CDR1 is LNHDA, CDR2 SQIVND (reference sequence). The CDR3 spells CASSTGTGSEQYF. CDR3 nucleotides: TGTGCCAGTAGTACTGGGACAGGGAGCGAGCAGTACTTC.

This rearrangement joins TRBV2 to TRBJ2-3, with 11 positions matching TRBD2. V was clipped by 6 bases and J by 2 bases; unmatched bases: 13. Per the germline V gene, CDR1 is SNHLY and CDR2 is FYNNEI. This CDR3 comprises 18 residues. The CDR3 loop reads CASSAHFSSGGYTDTQYF. The CDR3, as DNA: TGTGCCAGCAGCGCCCATTTCTCTAGCGGGGGGTACACAGATACGCAGTATTTT.

The J gene is TRBJ1-1, the V gene TRBV6-6; weak D call: TRBD1 (6 bases). CDR1 is MNHNY and CDR2 is SVGAGI in the germline V gene (reference sequence). The CDR3 loop spans 12 amino acids. V was shortened by 6 bases and J by 4 bases, with 9 bases between the two germline ends. The CDR3 DNA is TGTGCCAGCAGCCCACAGGGCACTGAAGCTTTCTTT. Translating it yields CASSPQGTEAFF.

V is TRBV7-2 and J is TRBJ1-1; 7 bases align to TRBD1. This CDR3 is built from 14 residues. Germline V gene sequence: CDR1 SGHTA, CDR2 FQGNSA. V lost 1 base to trimming and J lost 6 bases; unmatched junction nucleotides: 5. DNA for the CDR3: TGTGCCAGCAGCTTAGAATACAGGGGTGCTGAAGCTTTCTTT. Amino acid sequence: CASSLEYRGAEAFF.

The chain recombines TRBV9 with TRBJ2-3; 7 positions match TRBD1. CDR3 length: 16 amino acids. CDR1 SGDLS and CDR2 YYNGEE come from the germline V gene. The trim removed 3 bases at V and 4 bases at J, leaving 11 bases unmatched. The CDR3 DNA follows: TGTGCCAGCAGCGGTAACAGGGGTTCAGTAGCAGATACGCAGTATTTT. This sequence encodes CASSGNRGSVADTQYF.

This clone was picked up a small number of times. The V gene is TRBV7-2, the J gene TRBJ2-7, with 7 bases lining up with TRBD1. Germline CDR1 reads SGHTA; CDR2 reads FQGNSA. The CDR3 contains 11 residues. With V trimmed by 6 bases and J by 10 bases, 6 bases remained unmatched. CDR3 region: CASRTGTLQYF. CDR3 coding DNA: TGTGCCAGCAGGACAGGGACCCTACAGTACTTC.

The V gene is TRBV11-1, the J gene TRBJ1-2; D is possibly TRBD1 (5 bases). CDR1 is SGHAT and CDR2 is FQDESV in the germline V gene (reference sequence). Trimming took off 2 bases at V and 7 bases at J, with 20 bases between the two ends. This CDR3 is built from 16 residues. CDR3 residues: CASSLKGAGRRGGYTF. The CDR3 bases are TGTGCCAGCAGCTTAAAGGGCGCAGGCCGGAGGGGTGGCTACACCTTC.

The J gene is TRBJ1-1, the V gene TRBV27, with 7 bases that match TRBD1. Losses at the gene ends were 0 bases for V and 8 bases for J; bases not matched to a gene: 6. The CDR3 consists of 14 residues. Germline CDR1 MNHEY, CDR2 SMNVEV (reference sequence). CDR3 DNA: TGTGCCAGCAGTTTATCAGGGGGCGGAGGGGAAGCTTTCTTT. This gives the protein CASSLSGGGGEAFF.

The V and J genes are TRBV6-1 and TRBJ2-7, with a weak D call TRBD2 (6 bases). The CDR3 totals 14 residues. V shed 6 bases and J shed 3 bases, with 15 bases lying between them. CDR1 is MNHNS and CDR2 is SASEGT in the germline V gene. Here the CDR3 DNA reads TGTGCCAGCAGGGGCGGGGAGGTAGTCTACGAGCAGTACTTC. Translation: CASRGGEVVYEQYF.

The J gene is TRBJ1-1, the V gene TRBV5-1, with D possibly being TRBD1 (5 bases). Per the germline V gene, CDR1 is SGHRS and CDR2 is YFSETQ. This CDR3 spans 17 amino acids. Trimming left V 0 bases short and J 0 bases short, with 15 bases between. This CDR3 is CASSLGRQLVLNTEAFF. The CDR3 DNA is TGCGCCAGCAGCTTGGGCAGACAGCTAGTATTGAACACTGAAGCTTTCTTT.

The chain has TRBV7-9 and TRBJ2-1; 10 nucleotides line up with TRBD1. The trim removed 5 bases at V and 2 bases at J, leaving 9 bases unmatched. Germline V gene data show CDR1 as SEHNR and CDR2 as FQNEAQ (reference sequence). The CDR3 contains 17 residues. CDR3 loop: CASSTTGTGEAYNEQFF. The CDR3 bases are TGTGCCAGCAGCACTACCGGGACAGGGGAAGCCTACAATGAGCAGTTCTTC.

The genes are TRBV19 and TRBJ2-3; 9 positions match TRBD2. J lost 0 bases, V lost 5 bases, and 3 bases had no gene match. Looked up from germline, CDR1 is LNHDA and CDR2 is SQIVND (reference sequence). The CDR3 extends over 15 amino acids. CDR3 protein: CASSSSGGSTDTQYF. CDR3 sequence (DNA): TGTGCCAGTAGTTCCAGCGGGGGGAGCACAGATACGCAGTATTTT.

The rearrangement joins TRBV5-6 to TRBJ2-3; 10 bases are a match to TRBD1. The DNA end lines up better with TRBJ1-5; the J call may be wrong. The CDR3 runs to 12 residues. Germline V CDR1 and CDR2: SGHDT, YYEEEE. The CDR3 sequence is CASSSGTGAQHF. CDR3 coding DNA: TGTGCCAGCAGCTCCGGGACAGGGGCCCAGCATTTT.

The chain couples TRBV19 to TRBJ2-2, with D possibly being TRBD2 (6 bases). The germline CDR1 and CDR2 sequences are LNHDA and SQIVND (reference sequence). Trimming shortened V by 5 bases and J by 6 bases, and 10 bases separated the two germline ends. The CDR3 extends over 13 amino acids. The CDR3 DNA reads TGTGCCAGTAGTGGAGGGGCGGCCGGGGAGCTGTTTTTT. Amino acid sequence: CASSGGAAGELFF.

The chain is built from TRBV6-5 and TRBJ2-7, with 8 bases fitting TRBD1. CDR1 and CDR2 (germline): MNHEY, SVGAGI. The CDR3 is made up of 16 amino acids. J was trimmed by 3 bases and V by 0 bases; bases with no gene match: 7. CDR3 region: CASSYSKLTGVYEQYF. DNA of the CDR3: TGTGCCAGCAGTTACTCGAAGTTGACAGGGGTCTACGAGCAGTACTTC.

V and J are TRBV6-5 and TRBJ1-2; D uncertain. Germline V gene sequence: CDR1 MNHEY, CDR2 SVGAGI. V lost 4 bases and J 1 base, leaving 10 bases between the germline ends. There are 14 residues in the CDR3. CDR3 loop: CASSSLEVNYGYTF. CDR3 DNA: TGTGCCAGCAGTTCCCTAGAAGTTAACTATGGCTACACCTTC.

The chain recombines TRBV14 with TRBJ2-2, with D possibly TRBD2 on 5 matching bases. CDR1 SGHDN and CDR2 FVKESK come from the germline V gene. The CDR3 has 15 residues. The ends were cut back, 5 bases at V and 4 bases at J, with 14 bases in the middle. The CDR3 nucleotides are TGTGCCAGCAGCTGGGGAGTGCACCTCACCGGGGAGCTGTTTTTT. The encoded protein is CASSWGVHLTGELFF.

The V and J genes are TRBV4-1 and TRBJ1-2; maybe TRBD1 (6 bases). Germline values: CDR1 MGHRA, CDR2 YSYEKL. Trimming left V 8 bases short and J 5 bases short, with 9 bases between. The length of the CDR3 is 11 residues. CDR3 sequence reads: CASGTHYGYTF. CDR3 coding DNA: TGCGCCAGCGGGACACATTATGGCTACACCTTC.

The chain carries TRBV4-1 and TRBJ2-7, with a tentative D call TRBD2 (5 bases). Per the germline V gene, CDR1 is MGHRA and CDR2 is YSYEKL. V was clipped by 2 bases and J by 4 bases, with 9 bases between them. CDR3 length: 13 residues. CDR3 sequence reads: CASSQNTGYEQYF. The CDR3, as DNA: TGCGCCAGCAGCCAAAATACGGGATACGAGCAGTACTTC.

A few counts support this clone. V gene TRBV19 combines with J gene TRBJ2-7; perhaps TRBD1 as D (6 bases). Trimming pared 3 bases from V and 6 bases from J, leaving 15 bases between. Germline CDR1 LNHDA, CDR2 SQIVND (reference sequence). This CDR3 has 14 residues. CDR3 loop: CASSITGFNGEQYF. Written as DNA, the CDR3 is TGTGCCAGTAGTATTACAGGGTTCAACGGCGAGCAGTACTTC.

For the CDR3, the DNA is TGTGCCAGCAGCCAACAGGGCCCCAGCCAGCCCCAGCATTTT. Its translation is CASSQQGPSQPQHF. The genes are TRBV6-5 and TRBJ1-5; possible D gene TRBD1, 6 bases. In germline, CDR1 is MNHEY, CDR2 SVGAGI. This CDR3 has 14 amino acids. V was trimmed by 6 bases and J by 7 bases, leaving 16 bases between them.